This T cell receptor beta chain was captured by sequencing in a study of shared clonotypes between healthy human individuals (dated by TCRdb to the early 2020s). As for the study more broadly: A few men and two women, aged 18 to 49 years, made up the cohort. For each donor, three plates each were used for CD4 naive and CD4 memory, two plates were used for CD8 naive, and one plate was used for CD8 memory. Blood TCR repertoires of 5 or 6 healthy adults were deeply sequenced to estimate repertoire size and the extent of clonotype sharing between individuals. To increase sequencing depth and limit assay-specific biases, TCR repertoire library preparation and sequencing were carried out by different laboratories using diverse techniques. Per donor, leukapheresis produced somewhere between about 0.9 and 9.5 billion PBMCs. Overall study results and their limits: Compared with non-shared clonotypes, clonotypes shared by all four sorted-subset donors had higher generation probabilities. Sharing across a few donors was observed for about 5% of naive CD4, over 3% of naive CD8, 2% to 2.5% of memory CD4, and about 0.38% of memory CD8 clonotypes. Naive subsets generally had larger estimated clonotype richness than memory subsets. Because the study included a small number of donors, the genetic and exposure-history diversity represented was limited. Even with the large sequencing depth, rarefaction of the sorted-subset datasets indicated that sequencing was incomplete. Sampling was limited to blood, and TCR repertoires in tissue likely differ from TCR repertoires in blood. Pairwise subsampling led to the expectation that sequencing depth would affect the degree of clonotype sharing among donors.

Using the deep immunoSEQ assay, TCR CDR3 regions were amplified from genomic DNA by multiplex PCR. Extracted genomic DNA from each cell subset was distributed evenly across all wells of several immunoSEQ 96-well plates, and each plate was treated as a replicate. For sorted subsets, each replicate PCR was loaded with roughly 0.2 ug genomic DNA, equivalent to 30,000 to 35,000 T cell genomes. Purified libraries were measured with a Qubit 3.0 fluorometer, size-checked on a Bioanalyzer 2100, and measured again with the KAPA Library Quantification kit. A separate single-read 150-cycle Illumina NextSeq 550 flow cell was used to sequence each immunoSEQ 96-well plate. Under the source paper's analysis protocol: Because the immunoSEQ output held only junctional sequences and lacked quality scores, the filtering could not match the filtering applied to full-length reads. To assign V/J genes and CDR3, sequences were annotated against IMGT germline references using PyIR, a Python wrapper for IgBLAST v1.9. Reads were filtered out if the reads had weak V/J assignments (E-value above 1e-6), no CDR3, stop codons, out-of-frame junctions, or ambiguous translated residues. A V3J clonotype was defined by an identical inferred V gene, J gene, and CDR3 amino acid sequence. To compute the percentage overlap between repertoires, the number of shared unique clonotypes was divided by the size of the smaller repertoire. Three approaches were used to assess repertoire richness: RTK rarefaction, the Chao1 estimator, and Recon v2.1 estimates of unobserved clonotypes. Generation probabilities were computed with OLGA for all TCRbeta clonotypes obtained by the gDNA method from several donors. In its TCRdb copy, this immuneACCESS table keeps in-frame sequences only and misses some clones. Where compared with another copy, unresolved V genes explain less than half of these, and the others have no known cause. V and J calls and clone size are given by that table; D and trimming were obtained from the DNA. The sample records a few million clones, 80% to 95% of which are singletons. More than 0.35% of the sample rests with the top ten.

Based on the germline V gene, the CDR1 and CDR2 sequences are SGHRS and YFSETQ. Including cysteine and phenylalanine, the CDR3 has 14 amino acids. Just the 42-base CDR3 DNA is kept, in frame starting at base 1. Trimming removed 4 bases from V and 1 base from J, leaving 8 bases between the germline ends. Of note for this clone: Which antigen it targets is not known. Base qualities are not provided; no much larger clone lies one nucleotide away.

The donors were healthy, HIV-negative adults who had no recently reported acute infections or vaccinations. Every donor was a Caucasian adult residing in Nashville, Tennessee, USA. CD4+ T cells were enriched by magnetic negative selection, after which naive cells were positively selected on CD45RA and the negative fraction was taken as the memory subset. After blood collection by leukapheresis, PBMCs were isolated using Ficoll-Histopaque density gradient centrifugation and then cryopreserved in the vapor phase of liquid nitrogen. Purity and quantity of every magnetically sorted T cell population were checked by analytical flow cytometry. Genomic DNA was isolated from each sorted fraction and quantified by UV absorbance on a Nanodrop 2000c.

The receptor was isolated from a man in his late teens or twenties in good health. Some clones in this sample may be carry-over from other donors' samples. Material for sequencing was naive CD4+ T cells from PBMCs. The cell subset or site label for this specimen denotes: CD45RA+ positively selected. Here the chain combines TRBV5-1 and TRBJ2-2, with no confidently assigned D gene. The CDR3 here reads CASSDRLNTGELFF. DNA sequence: TGCGCCAGCAGCGATCGGCTGAACACCGGGGAGCTGTTTTTT.